These 25 T cell receptor beta chains originate from one sample sequenced in a study of CD8 T cells in ankylosing spondylitis. TCRdb processed the 5' RACE reads anew with MiXCR; each CDR3 protein has one entry. The sample lists a few hundred thousand distinct CDR3 sequences, about 24% occurring once. The specimen was blood, either unsorted or a sorted T cell fraction (not recorded which). The receptors originated from a male donor with ankylosing spondylitis or in good health (not recorded which).

The chain is built from TRBV9 and TRBJ2-1, with D possibly matching TRBD2 (7 bases). V lost 0 bases and J 6 bases, leaving 13 bases between the germline ends. The CDR3 loop spans 15 amino acids. Germline V CDR1 and CDR2: SGDLS, YYNGEE. CDR3 DNA sequence: TGTGCCAGCAGCGTAGATGTAAGGGGGGGCAATGAGCAGTTCTTC. This codes for CASSVDVRGGNEQFF.

This chain links TRBV18 with TRBJ1-2; the D is unclear. V was pared by 3 bases and J by 0 bases, with 11 bases between. There are 15 residues in the CDR3. CDR1 is KGHSH, CDR2 LQKENI, per germline. CDR3 loop: CASSPSMIANYGYTF. The CDR3 coding sequence is TGTGCCAGCTCACCCTCCATGATAGCTAACTATGGCTACACCTTC. Complete variable domain (other parts from reference TRBV18 and TRBJ1-2): NAGVMQNPRHLVRRRGQEARLRCSPMKGHSHVYWYRQLPEEGLKFMVYLQKENIIDESGMPKERFSAEFPKEGPSILRIQQVVRGDSAAYFCASSPSMIANYGYTFGSGTRLTVV.

Comment on this clonotype: This clone may be a read error of a much larger clone one base away. It is likely a read error, because the conserved phenylalanine at the end of the CDR3 is missing. The chain links TRBV15 to TRBJ2-7; TRBD1 or TRBD2 may be the D gene (5 bases each). The germline gives CDR1 LNHNV, CDR2 YYDKDF (reference sequence). The CDR3 has 14 residues. V lost 1 base to trimming and J lost 7 bases, with 14 bases between them. The CDR3, as DNA: TGTGCCACCAGCAGAGTGATGGGGACGGGGGAGCAGTACCTC. It translates to CATSRVMGTGEQYL.

The gene calls are TRBV10-3 and TRBJ2-3; no definite D call. CDR3 size: 13 residues. Trimming removed 11 bases at V and 3 bases at J, with 15 bases between. The V gene's germline CDR1 is ENHRY and CDR2 SYGVKD. CDR3 DNA sequence: TGTGCCGTAAAGGCGACTCAGACAGATACGCAGTATTTT. Its translation is CAVKATQTDTQYF.

This clonotype was detected ten times or more. The chain carries TRBV5-1 and TRBJ1-1; D is unclear. CDR1 is SGHRS, CDR2 YFSETQ, per germline. There are 14 residues in the CDR3. Trimming left V 5 bases short and J 0 bases short, with 11 bases between. The DNA of the CDR3 is TGCGCCAGCAGTGAAAGGACCCTGAACACTGAAGCTTTCTTT. Protein: CASSERTLNTEAFF. Drawing the rest from reference TRBV5-1 and TRBJ1-1, the complete variable domain is KAGVTQTPRYLIKTRGQQVTLSCSPISGHRSVSWYQQTPGQGLQFLFEYFSETQRNKGNFPGRFSGRQFSNSRSEMNVSTLELGDSALYLCASSERTLNTEAFFGQGTRLTVV.

The J gene is TRBJ2-7, the V gene TRBV12-3 or TRBV12-4, with D possibly being TRBD2 (5 bases). This CDR3 is 11 amino acids long. The germline V and J ends were trimmed by 8 bases and 6 bases, with 11 bases remaining between them. The CDR3 DNA is TGTGCCAGCGGGCGCGGGCTCGAGCAGTACTTC. This sequence encodes CASGRGLEQYF.

This chain connects TRBV12-3 or TRBV12-4 to TRBJ2-6; D gene uncertain. This CDR3 is built from 14 residues. V gave up 4 bases and J gave up 4 bases, with 8 bases separating them. CDR3 DNA: TGTGCCAGCAGTTGGAGTGCGGGGGCCAACGTCCTGACTTTC. As protein: CASSWSAGANVLTF.

This clonotype was observed many times. CDR3 in DNA: TGCAGTGCTACCAGCGGACAGGAGTGGGGATCACCCCTCCACTTT. Translated, it gives CSATSGQEWGSPLHF. The chain uses TRBV20-1 and TRBJ1-6; 7 bases map to TRBD1. The V segment lost 4 bases and the J segment 10 bases; nucleotides outside the gene matches: 13. The CDR3 spans 15 residues. In germline, CDR1 is DFQATT, CDR2 SNEGSKA (reference sequence).

This chain uses TRBV4-2 with TRBJ2-7; the match to TRBD1 covers 7 bases. The CDR3 length is 18 residues. In germline, CDR1 is LGHNA, CDR2 YNFKEQ. Germline trimming cut 1 base from V and 3 bases from J; bases unmatched to any gene: 15. The chain's CDR3 is CASSQVLSTGERSYEQYF. CDR3 DNA sequence: TGTGCCAGCAGCCAAGTCCTTTCTACAGGGGAAAGGAGCTACGAGCAGTACTTC.

This clonotype has a count of ten or more. The gene calls are TRBV3-1 and TRBJ2-3; TRBD2 might be the D (6 bases). The CDR3 loop spans 16 amino acids. The germline gives CDR1 LGHDT, CDR2 YNNKEL (reference sequence). The germline V and J ends were trimmed by 1 base and 3 bases, with 14 bases remaining between them. The CDR3 here is CASSQGSGLWTDTQYF. The CDR3 region has the DNA TGTGCCAGCAGCCAAGGGAGCGGGTTATGGACAGATACGCAGTATTTT.

The chain's CDR3 is CASSLVGESTDTQYF. For the CDR3, the DNA is TGTGCCAGCAGCTTGGTCGGGGAGTCCACAGATACGCAGTATTTT. The J gene is TRBJ2-3, the V gene TRBV5-5, with D tentatively TRBD2 (5 bases). Trimming took 0 bases from V and 2 from J, leaving 10 bases between them. This CDR3 region has 15 residues. Germline lookup yields CDR1 SGHKS and CDR2 YYEKEE (reference sequence).

Many counts were recorded for this clonotype. The V gene is TRBV5-1, the J gene TRBJ2-5; 7 nucleotides align to TRBD2. V shed 7 bases and J 2 bases; nucleotides not matched to a gene: 11. This CDR3 is built from 15 residues. Germline CDR1 SGHRS, CDR2 YFSETQ. The CDR3 region is CASRPFQRGQETQYF. DNA for the CDR3: TGCGCCAGCCGACCTTTTCAGCGGGGACAAGAGACCCAGTACTTC.

V usage is TRBV10-3 and J usage is TRBJ2-3; 12 nucleotides line up with TRBD2. The germline V gene has CDR1 ENHRY and CDR2 SYGVKD. The J segment lost 4 bases and the V segment lost 10 bases, leaving 15 bases of the junction unmatched. This CDR3 region has 17 residues. CDR3 protein: CATKHLAGLAGSDTQYF. The CDR3 DNA is TGTGCCACCAAGCATCTTGCGGGACTAGCGGGTTCAGATACGCAGTATTTT.

This clonotype has at least ten counts. V gene TRBV5-1 combines with J gene TRBJ2-3, with TRBD1 identical over 7 bases. The CDR3 runs to 15 residues. The V gene's germline CDR1 is SGHRS and CDR2 YFSETQ. Unmatched junction bases numbered 4, after V lost 0 bases and J lost 3 bases. CDR3 bases: TGCGCCAGCAGCTTGGGAGACAGGGATACAGATACGCAGTATTTT. Protein sequence: CASSLGDRDTDTQYF.

The table lists this clonotype with many counts. This sequence joins TRBV7-2 and TRBJ2-1, with D perhaps TRBD1 or TRBD2 (6 bases each). The CDR3 has 12 residues. CDR1 and CDR2 from the germline V gene are SGHTA and FQGNSA. V was trimmed by 5 bases and J by 13 bases, leaving 15 bases between them. Here the CDR3 reads CASSPGGGGQFF. The CDR3 DNA sequence: TGTGCCAGCAGCCCCGGGGGCGGCGGCCAGTTCTTC.

The table lists this clonotype with many counts. The chain uses TRBV11-1 and TRBJ2-1; TRBD1 matches at 10 bases. J gave up 7 bases and V 5 bases, and 11 bases lay outside the gene matches. CDR1 SGHAT and CDR2 FQDESV come from the germline V gene (reference sequence). The CDR3 spans 16 residues. The CDR3 here is CASSPFGQGVRNEQFF. CDR3 coding DNA: TGTGCCAGCAGCCCCTTCGGACAGGGGGTGAGGAATGAGCAGTTCTTC.

V is TRBV5-5 and J is TRBJ2-1; TRBD1 matches 9 bases. This CDR3 has 16 residues. CDR1 is SGHKS and CDR2 is YYEKEE in the germline V gene (reference sequence). The trim removed 1 base at V and 3 bases at J, leaving 5 bases unmatched. CDR3 nucleotide sequence: TGTGCCAGCAGCTTGTCGACAGGGGGAAACTACAATGAGCAGTTCTTC. Translation gives CASSLSTGGNYNEQFF.

By share, this clonotype counts as medium-sized. This chain joins TRBV20-1 and TRBJ2-4, with a possible D match to TRBD1 (5 bases). The CDR3 totals 14 residues. Germline CDR1 and CDR2: DFQATT and SNEGSKA (reference sequence). V lost 0 bases and J lost 6, with 12 bases in between. The chain's CDR3 is CSARDRAGGNIQYF. The CDR3 region has the DNA TGCAGTGCTAGAGACAGGGCCGGTGGAAACATTCAGTACTTC.

This clonotype was seen at least ten times. This chain connects TRBV2 to TRBJ2-3; the D gene is possibly TRBD1 (5 bases). Per the germline V gene, CDR1 is SNHLY and CDR2 is FYNNEI. The V and J ends lost 7 bases and 4 bases respectively, with 12 bases between them. The CDR3 loop spans 13 amino acids. The CDR3 loop is CASTKDIPDTQYF. CDR3 DNA: TGTGCCAGCACCAAGGACATACCAGATACGCAGTATTTT.

The chain couples TRBV5-6 to TRBJ2-3; 8 bases are shared with TRBD1. The junction had 5 bases not matched to a gene; V was cut back by 3 bases and J by 5 bases. Germline CDR1 is SGHDT and CDR2 is YYEEEE. This CDR3 comprises 14 residues. Written as DNA, the CDR3 is TGTGCCAGCAGCTCCGACAGGGGTCGAGATACGCAGTATTTT. This codes for CASSSDRGRDTQYF.

About this clonotype itself: A much larger clonotype is one base distant, so this may be a read error. DNA for the CDR3: TGTGCCGGCAGCATCCAGGGGCGGGGACAGGGCGAGACCCAGTACTTC. The encoded protein is CAGSIQGRGQGETQYF. The rearrangement links TRBV14 to TRBJ2-5, with 9 bases that match TRBD1. This CDR3 is built from 16 residues. Per the germline V gene, CDR1 is SGHDN and CDR2 is FVKESK.

This chain joins TRBV20-1 and TRBJ1-4; D not resolved. Looked up from germline, CDR1 is DFQATT and CDR2 is SNEGSKA (reference sequence). Trimming removed 3 bases from V and 0 bases from J, with 8 bases in between. The CDR3 totals 14 residues. The CDR3 loop is CSARDAATNEKLFF. In DNA, the CDR3 is TGCAGTGCTAGGGACGCCGCAACTAATGAAAAACTGTTTTTT.

This clonotype has at least ten counts. This chain links TRBV10-3 with TRBJ1-1; D gene ambiguous. The CDR3 extends over 15 amino acids. Germline CDR1 and CDR2: ENHRY and SYGVKD. V was clipped by 0 bases and J by 1 base, with 9 bases between them. CDR3 in DNA: TGTGCCATCAGTGAGTCTACCCAGTGGAACACTGAAGCTTTCTTT. Translated: CAISESTQWNTEAFF.

This clonotype was observed a handful of times. CDR3 DNA sequence: TGCAGCGTTGAACGGGCCCTCGGGGAGCTGTTTTTT. Amino acid sequence: CSVERALGELFF. This chain links TRBV29-1 with TRBJ2-2; no clear D. This CDR3 has 12 residues. Germline CDR1 SQVTM, CDR2 ANQGSEA. V was pared by 2 bases and J by 7 bases, with 8 bases between.

The J gene is TRBJ2-7, the V gene TRBV12-3 or TRBV12-4; D is perhaps TRBD2 (6 bases). The CDR3 contains 14 residues. V dropped 6 bases and J dropped 6 bases, with 18 bases sitting between them. CDR3 region: CASRPAPLAGEQYF. CDR3 in DNA: TGTGCCAGCAGACCCGCCCCACTAGCTGGCGAGCAGTACTTC.